The rows below give T cell receptor beta chains drawn from one sample of a study of blood T cell repertoires in COVID-19. Clones were read by immunoSEQ multiplex PCR, and TCRdb kept only the in-frame ones, dropping some. This table holds some 500,000 clones, about 88% found once. The source material was peripheral blood. The receptors were gathered from a woman in her forties or fifties with COVID-19, enrolled during active disease. The CDR3 runs from the conserved cysteine through the conserved F or W. D genes are given only for firm matches. Clone size is stated in some rows and not others, as once, few, many or a class when expanded.

j_gene,abundance,v_gene,d_gene,CDR3aa,CDR3nt
TRBJ1-6,-,TRBV25-1,TRBD1,CASSEYSRGNSPLHF,TGTGCCAGCAGTGAATACTCCAGGGGGAATTCACCCCTCCACTTT
TRBJ1-2,-,TRBV2,-,CASSRQTANYGYTF,TGTGCCAGCAGTCGACAAACAGCTAACTATGGCTACACCTTC
TRBJ2-3,-,TRBV9,-,CASSVAGNPSTDTQYF,TGTGCCAGCAGCGTAGCCGGTAACCCTAGCACAGATACGCAGTATTTT
TRBJ1-3,-,TRBV12-5,-,CASGSNAPMRGNTIYF,TGTGCTAGTGGTTCAAATGCCCCTATGAGGGGAAACACCATATATTTT
TRBJ1-1,-,TRBV9,-,CASSPWSRGEAFF,TGTGCCAGCAGCCCATGGTCTCGGGGGGAAGCTTTCTTT
TRBJ2-1,-,TRBV5-6,-,CASSSTEEQFF,TGTGCCAGCAGCTCGACTGAGGAGCAGTTCTTC
TRBJ1-1,few,TRBV6-1,-,CASSEQHRVRNTEAFF,TGTGCCAGCAGTGAGCAACACAGGGTCCGGAACACTGAAGCTTTCTTT
TRBJ1-1,-,TRBV4-2,-,CASSPKGLSGAQGEGWNTEAFF,TGTGCCAGCAGCCCGAAAGGACTGTCGGGGGCGCAAGGGGAGGGGTGGAACACTGAAGCTTTCTTT
TRBJ2-1,-,TRBV19,TRBD1,CASTQGGRNYNEQFF,TGTGCCAGTACCCAAGGGGGCAGGAATTACAATGAGCAGTTCTTC
TRBJ1-6,-,TRBV19,-,CASSMARGTGSYNSPLHF,TGTGCCAGTAGTATGGCCAGGGGAACGGGCTCCTATAATTCACCCCTCCACTTT
TRBJ1-2,-,TRBV5-1,-,CASSLGLGPTDPNRDGGYTF,TGCGCCAGCAGCTTGGGGCTAGGTCCGACGGACCCCAACCGGGATGGGGGCTACACCTTC
TRBJ2-7,-,TRBV5-4,-,CASSLGQNSYEQYF,TGTGCCAGCAGCTTGGGACAGAATTCCTACGAGCAGTACTTC
TRBJ2-1,-,TRBV5-4,TRBD1,CASSLPDRGFHEQFF,TGTGCCAGCAGCTTACCGGACAGGGGGTTTCATGAGCAGTTCTTC
TRBJ2-7,-,TRBV12-5,-,CASGQGRTLYEQYF,TGTGCTAGTGGCCAAGGGAGAACCCTCTACGAGCAGTACTTC
TRBJ2-7,-,TRBV6-4,TRBD1,CAVPSGTGTYEQYF,TGTGCCGTACCTTCCGGGACAGGGACCTACGAGCAGTACTTC
TRBJ2-1,-,TRBV4-1,TRBD2,CASSQPGGRVDEQFF,TGCGCCAGCAGCCAGCCGGGGGGGCGTGTAGATGAGCAGTTCTTC
TRBJ1-5,-,TRBV18,-,CASSPGGNQPQHF,TGTGCCAGCTCACCAGGGGGGAATCAGCCCCAGCATTTT
TRBJ2-1,-,TRBV6-4,TRBD1,CASRTGTEQFF,TGTGCCAGCAGGACAGGGACTGAGCAGTTCTTC
TRBJ2-5,-,TRBV5-6,TRBD2,CASSPLGGGQETQYF,TGTGCCAGCAGCCCGCTGGGGGGGGGCCAAGAGACCCAGTACTTC
TRBJ2-2,once,TRBV2,-,CATQTRGGDTGELFF,TGTGCCACCCAGACAAGGGGGGGCGACACCGGGGAGCTGTTTTTT
TRBJ2-1,few,TRBV6-2/TRBV6-3,-,CASTPGTPPNEQFF,TGTGCCAGCACCCCGGGGACTCCCCCAAATGAGCAGTTCTTC
TRBJ1-1,-,TRBV5-6,-,CASSWRWDTEAFF,TGTGCCAGCAGCTGGCGGTGGGACACTGAAGCTTTCTTT
TRBJ1-5,-,TRBV19,-,CASSGGRRSNQPQHF,TGTGCCAGTAGTGGCGGCCGGAGAAGCAATCAGCCCCAGCATTTT
TRBJ2-7,few,TRBV30,-,CAWSMGADSYEQYF,TGTGCCTGGAGTATGGGGGCGGACTCCTACGAGCAGTACTTC
TRBJ2-2,-,TRBV24-1,TRBD1,CATRQGGTGELFF,TGTGCCACCAGACAGGGGGGCACCGGGGAGCTGTTTTTT
TRBJ1-3,-,TRBV28,-,CASSSTTGSGNTIYF,TGTGCCAGCAGCTCGACGACGGGCTCTGGAAACACCATATATTTT
TRBJ2-1,-,TRBV9,-,CASTQGGASPYNEQFF,TGTGCCAGCACCCAGGGAGGAGCGTCTCCCTACAATGAGCAGTTCTTC
TRBJ1-6,-,TRBV5-1,TRBD1,CASQAGTGPSPLHF,TGCGCCAGCCAGGCCGGGACAGGGCCTTCACCCCTCCACTTT
TRBJ2-3,once,TRBV28,TRBD2,CASSWSSGGAGDTQYF,TGTGCCAGCAGTTGGTCTAGCGGGGGGGCGGGAGATACGCAGTATTTT
TRBJ2-3,once,TRBV28,-,CASTTGVATDTQYF,TGTGCCAGTACTACTGGTGTCGCCACAGATACGCAGTATTTT
TRBJ1-3,-,TRBV7-9,-,CASSRDSFSGNTIYF,TGTGCCAGCAGCCGTGACAGCTTCTCTGGAAACACCATATATTTT
TRBJ1-1,once,TRBV19,-,CASSRPGDTEAFF,TGTGCCAGTAGTAGGCCCGGGGACACTGAAGCTTTCTTT
TRBJ1-1,-,TRBV6-5,-,CASTERIQGSEAFF,TGTGCCAGCACCGAGAGGATTCAGGGATCTGAAGCTTTCTTT
TRBJ1-6,few,TRBV6-5,-,CASSPAGGLNSPLHF,TGTGCCAGCAGTCCCGCGGGGGGCCTTAATTCACCCCTCCACTTT
TRBJ1-2,-,TRBV30,-,CAWNPNEVEGYTF,TGTGCCTGGAACCCTAACGAAGTGGAGGGCTACACCTTC
TRBJ1-1,-,TRBV6-5,TRBD1,CASSSATGGTEAFF,TGTGCCAGCAGTTCTGCAACAGGGGGCACTGAAGCTTTCTTT
TRBJ1-2,-,TRBV5-8,-,CASSPTGNGYGYTF,TGTGCCAGCAGCCCGACCGGGAACGGCTATGGCTACACCTTC
TRBJ2-3,-,TRBV5-1,-,CASSSKAGPATDTQYF,TGCGCCAGCAGCTCGAAAGCGGGCCCCGCCACAGATACGCAGTATTTT
TRBJ2-3,-,TRBV11-2,-,CASSLAGRVRGGEDTQYF,TGTGCCAGCAGCTTAGCTGGGAGAGTAAGGGGCGGGGAAGATACGCAGTATTTT
TRBJ2-2,-,TRBV4-2,TRBD1,CASSSPPGAPGQGNTGELFF,TGTGCCAGCAGCTCCCCTCCCGGAGCCCCGGGACAGGGTAACACCGGGGAGCTGTTTTTT
TRBJ1-2,-,TRBV7-2,TRBD1,CASSPGVGTGYFNYGYTF,TGTGCCAGCAGCCCCGGGGTAGGGACAGGGTATTTCAACTATGGCTACACCTTC
TRBJ1-3,-,TRBV9,TRBD1,CASSVRGQAGNTIYF,TGTGCCAGCAGCGTACGGGGACAGGCTGGAAACACCATATATTTT
TRBJ2-1,-,TRBV5-1,TRBD2,CASRGEGQFF,TGCGCCAGCAGGGGGGAGGGGCAGTTCTTC
TRBJ1-5,-,TRBV6-6,TRBD1,CASSGQGNNQPQHF,TGTGCCAGCAGTGGACAGGGAAACAATCAGCCCCAGCATTTT
TRBJ1-2,-,TRBV4-2,TRBD1,CASSQAAGGDGYTF,TGTGCCAGCAGCCAAGCTGCAGGGGGAGATGGCTACACCTTC